These 10 T cell receptor beta chains came from one sample sequenced in a study of OX40 agonist ivuxolimab in advanced cancers. Some clones are missing from TCRdb's copy, which holds only in-frame ones; the method was immunoSEQ multiplex PCR. This table holds some 42,000 clones, 70% to 90% found once. The sequencing here drew on CD4+ or CD8+ T cells sorted from blood, taken in a trial of the OX40 agonist ivuxolimab. These receptors came from an adult with an advanced solid tumor such as melanoma, head and neck, liver or kidney cancer.

This rearrangement joins TRBV28 to TRBJ1-2; the match to TRBD1 covers 7 bases. The germline CDR1 and CDR2 sequences are MDHEN and SYDVKM. This CDR3 contains 15 residues. V trimming: 2 bases; J trimming: 6 bases; junction bases outside the gene matches: 9. For the CDR3, the DNA is TGTGCCAGCAGTTTAATCCCCCAGGGGGGTGATGGCTACACCTTC. This gives the protein CASSLIPQGGDGYTF.

The rearrangement joins TRBV4-3 to TRBJ1-1, with 7 bases fitting TRBD1. The trim removed 5 bases at V and 2 bases at J, leaving 8 bases unmatched. This CDR3 spans 15 amino acids. Germline V gene data show CDR1 as LGHNA and CDR2 as YSLEER. CDR3 residues: CASSTGTDYNTEAFF. Here the CDR3 DNA reads TGCGCCAGCAGCACAGGGACAGATTACAACACTGAAGCTTTCTTT.

The J gene is TRBJ2-1, the V gene TRBV4-3, with D perhaps TRBD2 (6 bases). Germline V gives CDR1 LGHNA, CDR2 YSLEER. V was pared by 4 bases and J by 9 bases, with 16 bases between. CDR3 length: 14 amino acids. CDR3 nucleotides: TGCGCCAGCAGCCCGGGGGTCACCAGCAGTGAGCAGTTCTTC. Amino acids: CASSPGVTSSEQFF.

The chain combines TRBV7-9 with TRBJ2-7; D call uncertain. The germline gives CDR1 SEHNR, CDR2 FQNEAQ (reference sequence). This CDR3 has 13 residues. V shed 5 bases and J shed 2 bases, with 10 bases lying between them. CDR3 coding DNA: TGTGCCAGCAGCCACACTTTGACCTACGAGCAGTACTTC. As protein: CASSHTLTYEQYF.

This clone was observed once. The chain recombines TRBV13 with TRBJ2-7; the D gene is possibly TRBD1 (9 bases). The CDR3 consists of 17 residues. Trimming took off 2 bases at V and 3 bases at J, with 20 bases between the two ends. Germline lookup yields CDR1 PRHDT and CDR2 FYEKMQ (reference sequence). The CDR3 DNA is TGTGCCAGCAGCTTACCGCGGGGGGACAGGGAGGACTACGAGCAGTACTTC. Translating gives CASSLPRGDREDYEQYF. The full variable domain, rest sourced from reference TRBV13 and TRBJ2-7, is AAGVIQSPRHLIKEKRETATLKCYPIPRHDTVYWYQQGPGQDPQFLISFYEKMQSDKGSIPDRFSAQQFSDYHSELNMSSLELGDSALYFCASSLPRGDREDYEQYFGPGTRLTVT.

The gene calls are TRBV4-2 and TRBJ2-5; the D gene is possibly TRBD1 (5 bases). TRBJ2-7 matches the DNA end more closely, so the J call is doubtful. The CDR3 consists of 14 residues. Germline lookup yields CDR1 LGHNA and CDR2 YNFKEQ. This chain's CDR3 is CASSLFSGIDEQYF. The CDR3 DNA reads as TGTGCCAGCAGCTTATTTTCAGGGATAGACGAGCAGTACTTC.

The chain carries TRBV7-9 and TRBJ1-4; D perhaps matches TRBD1 (6 bases). CDR3 size: 19 residues. Between the trimmed V and J ends, which lost 5 bases and 7 bases, there was a span of 29 bases. Germline CDR1 SEHNR, CDR2 FQNEAQ (reference sequence). DNA of the CDR3: TGTGCCAGCAGCGCCCCTCCTAACCACCGGGACACAAATTTTGAAAAACTGTTTTTT. Translated, it gives CASSAPPNHRDTNFEKLFF.

This CDR3 reads CASSVALADQETQYF. CDR3 nucleotide sequence: TGTGCCAGCAGCGTAGCCCTAGCGGACCAAGAGACCCAGTACTTC. This rearrangement joins TRBV9 to TRBJ2-5, with 7 bases matching TRBD2. J lost 0 bases, V lost 0 bases, and 2 bases had no gene match. CDR1 is SGDLS, CDR2 YYNGEE, per germline. CDR3 length: 15 amino acids.

The CDR3 sequence: CVRSLKILRDRGKEGYEQYV. DNA for the CDR3: TGTGTCAGAAGCTTGAAGATTCTCCGGGACAGGGGAAAAGAAGGGTACGAGCAGTACGTC. This chain links TRBV7-5 with TRBJ2-7; the table's D call TRBD1 went unverified against the DNA. TRBV7-5 is described as a pseudogene. The CDR3 loop spans 20 amino acids.

This clone was picked up one time. The CDR3 loop is CASSLRGGVDTQYF. The DNA of the CDR3 is TGTGCCAGCAGCTTGAGGGGAGGTGTCGATACGCAGTATTTT. This rearrangement joins TRBV11-2 to TRBJ2-3; possibly TRBD2 for D (6 bases). The CDR3 totals 14 residues. Trimming left V 3 bases short and J 6 bases short, with 13 bases between. Germline loops: CDR1 SGHAT, CDR2 FQNNGV. The whole variable domain, filled in from reference TRBV11-2 and TRBJ2-3, reads EAGVAQSPRYKIIEKRQSVAFWCNPISGHATLYWYQQILGQGPKLLIQFQNNGVVDDSQLPKDRFSAERLKGVDSTLKIQPAKLEDSAVYLCASSLRGGVDTQYFGPGTRLTVL.